This T cell receptor (beta chain) was captured by sequencing in a study of human T cells and chemical hapten exposure. Whole-study context: In the sensitization step, 2% DPC was placed on approximately 2 cm by approximately 2 cm of upper inner arm skin.

Study-wide results and caveats: Donors were affected by alopecia, so their immune reaction might vary from that of healthy individuals.

Details on this clonotype: As yet, its antigen is unknown.

The length of the CDR3 is 11 residues. CDR1 and CDR2 from the germline V gene are ENHRY and SYGVKD. Trimming removed 6 bases at V and 9 bases at J, with 9 bases between. Specified time point: patch test 1, 2 weeks after DPC sensitization. Treatment indicated: therapeutic diphenylcyclopropenone sensitization with weekly scalp DPC. What the library attached to individual cDNA molecules were unique molecular identifiers. Each CDR3 protein gets one entry after TCRdb re-called the RACE reads with MiXCR. The table records about 120,000 distinct CDR3 sequences, about an eighth of them present only once. The origin of this receptor is a man aged 18 to 29 with alopecia areata. Some clones in this sample may be carry-over from other donors' samples. The sample consisted of whole blood, taken in connection with sensitization to the hapten diphenylcyclopropenone (DPC). V and J are TRBV10-3 and TRBJ2-1; D is unresolved. CDR3 in amino acids: CAIRGLGEQFF. The CDR3 DNA follows: TGTGCCATCAGGGGCCTTGGTGAGCAGTTCTTC.